This is a list of T cell receptor beta chains from one sample in a study of cytomegalovirus exposure and HLA in healthy donors. Some clones are missing from TCRdb's copy, which holds only in-frame ones; the method was immunoSEQ multiplex PCR. The sample lists 60,000 to 90,000 clones; about two thirds were seen once. Sequenced material: PBMCs. The receptors stem from a woman aged 50 to 60 in good health and CMV-seropositive. Both conserved end residues are part of each CDR3. The D gene is left open where the match is weak. Rows may omit the clone size; those that give it use once, few, many or a size class.

>few|TRBV5-4|TRBD1|TRBJ1-1|14
CASSLTGANTEAFF
TGTGCCAGCAGCCTTACAGGGGCGAACACTGAAGCTTTCTTT
>once|TRBV28|TRBD1|TRBJ1-2|13
CASSLRDREGYTF
TGTGCCAGCAGCCTCCGGGACAGGGAAGGCTACACCTTC
>.|TRBV6-5|.|TRBJ1-2|14
CASRTPGTSYSYTF
TGTGCCAGCAGAACCCCGGGAACATCGTATAGCTACACCTTC
>few|TRBV19|.|TRBJ1-2|15
CASSMGQVPNYGYTF
TGTGCCAGTAGTATGGGCCAAGTACCTAACTATGGCTACACCTTC
>few|TRBV7-9|.|TRBJ2-7|14
CASSPRGYTYEQYF
TGTGCCAGCAGCCCCAGGGGCTACACCTACGAGCAGTACTTC
>.|TRBV28|.|TRBJ2-6|13
CASTPTGANVLTF
TGTGCCAGCACCCCAACTGGGGCCAACGTCCTGACTTTC
>.|TRBV30|TRBD2|TRBJ2-7|13
CAWNRDYSYEQYF
TGTGCCTGGAACCGGGACTACTCCTACGAGCAGTACTTC
>.|TRBV5-1|.|TRBJ2-3|16
CASSLPSSVALDTQYF
TGCGCCAGCAGCTTGCCTAGCTCTGTCGCACTAGATACGCAGTATTTT
>.|TRBV6-1|TRBD2|TRBJ2-1|14
CASRGSGGANEQFF
TGTGCCAGCAGGGGTAGCGGGGGGGCCAATGAGCAGTTCTTC
>.|TRBV29-1|TRBD1|TRBJ2-1|11
CSVNRGNEQFF
TGCAGCGTTAACAGGGGAAATGAGCAGTTCTTC
>once|TRBV9|TRBD2|TRBJ2-1|15
CASSVSGSEGNEQFF
TGTGCCAGCAGCGTCAGCGGGAGTGAAGGCAATGAGCAGTTCTTC
>.|TRBV7-2|.|TRBJ1-2|11
CASSSNYGYTF
TGTGCCAGCAGCTCGAACTATGGCTACACCTTC
>.|TRBV28|.|TRBJ1-3|15
CASSSQGSPGNTIYF
TGTGCCAGCAGTAGTCAGGGAAGTCCTGGAAACACCATATATTTT
>.|TRBV4-1|TRBD1|TRBJ1-2|15
CASSQVGQGAFGYTF
TGCGCCAGCAGCCAAGTTGGACAGGGGGCTTTTGGCTACACCTTC
>.|TRBV5-4|.|TRBJ2-1|17
CASSPQLKRGSYNEQFF
TGTGCCAGCAGCCCCCAACTCAAAAGGGGCTCCTACAATGAGCAGTTCTTC
>.|TRBV9|.|TRBJ1-2|15
CASSVEGTRNYGYTF
TGTGCCAGCAGCGTAGAGGGGACAAGGAACTATGGCTACACCTTC
>few|TRBV13|.|TRBJ1-1|14
CASSTRTAAFEAFF
TGTGCCAGCAGCACCCGGACAGCGGCCTTTGAAGCTTTCTTT
>few|TRBV29-1|.|TRBJ2-1|16
CSVSPWSGISYNEQFF
TGCAGCGTCTCCCCGTGGAGCGGCATATCCTACAATGAGCAGTTCTTC
>.|TRBV28|TRBD1|TRBJ1-2|13
CASSGTGNYGYTF
TGTGCCAGCAGTGGGACAGGAAACTATGGCTACACCTTC
>.|TRBV5-1|.|TRBJ2-7|13
CASSPGTPYEQYF
TGCGCCAGCTCGCCCGGGACACCCTACGAGCAGTACTTC
>.|TRBV9|.|TRBJ1-3|16
CASSVGLPDSGNTIYF
TGTGCCAGCAGCGTAGGATTGCCAGATTCTGGAAACACCATATATTTT
>.|TRBV28|.|TRBJ1-2|15
CASSFGTGFNYGYTF
TGTGCCAGCAGTTTCGGCACAGGGTTCAACTATGGCTACACCTTC
>.|TRBV27|.|TRBJ2-6|16
CASSPIGLSGANVLTF
TGTGCCAGCAGTCCCATTGGGCTTTCTGGGGCCAACGTCCTGACTTTC
>.|TRBV5-8|TRBD1|TRBJ2-7|16
CASSMSGTGEGDEQYF
TGTGCCAGCAGCATGTCTGGGACAGGGGAGGGGGACGAGCAGTACTTC
>.|TRBV29-1|TRBD2|TRBJ2-3|16
CSVEAPTSGGTDTQYF
TGCAGCGTTGAAGCTCCGACTAGCGGGGGAACAGATACGCAGTATTTT
>.|TRBV2|.|TRBJ1-5|15
CASSMGEGRNQPQHF
TGTGCCAGCAGTATGGGGGAGGGTAGGAATCAGCCCCAGCATTTT
>.|TRBV5-6|.|TRBJ2-3|15
CASSLLASPTDTQYF
TGTGCCAGCAGCTTGCTAGCGTCCCCCACAGATACGCAGTATTTT
>many|TRBV7-2|TRBD2|TRBJ2-7|16
CASSLALTSGLYEQYF
TGTGCCAGCAGCTTAGCGTTGACTAGCGGTTTGTACGAGCAGTACTTC
>.|TRBV28|.|TRBJ2-3|15
CASSFSDWRSDTQYF
TGTGCCAGCAGTTTTTCAGATTGGAGATCAGATACGCAGTATTTT
>few|TRBV28|TRBD1|TRBJ2-2|17
CASSPWGTEALFGELFF
TGTGCCAGCAGTCCCTGGGGGACAGAGGCTCTCTTCGGGGAGCTGTTTTTT
>.|TRBV6-6|TRBD2|TRBJ2-7|16
CASSYSSLAGHYEQYF
TGTGCCAGCAGTTACTCGTCGCTAGCGGGGCACTACGAGCAGTACTTC
>few|TRBV25-1|TRBD1|TRBJ1-5|17
CASSEYPGQGVDQPQHF
TGTGCCAGCAGTGAATATCCAGGACAGGGGGTAGATCAGCCCCAGCATTTT
>.|TRBV27|TRBD1|TRBJ2-2|17
CASSLNPGTGNTGELFF
TGTGCCAGCAGTTTAAACCCCGGGACAGGGAACACCGGGGAGCTGTTTTTT
>.|TRBV6-5|.|TRBJ2-4|13
CASTPGERGIQYF
TGTGCCAGCACCCCAGGGGAGCGGGGCATTCAGTACTTC